This T cell receptor (beta chain) derives from a study of CD8 T cells in ankylosing spondylitis. The V end lost 4 bases, the J end lost 10 bases, and 16 bases lay between the germline ends. Germline assignment: CDR1 MDHEN and CDR2 SYDVKM. The CDR3 totals 13 residues. Ten or more counts support this clonotype. One entry per CDR3 protein, called by TCRdb with MiXCR from the 5' RACE reads. The top ten hold approximately 4% of the sample, which has some 150,000 distinct CDR3 sequences, about an eighth seen once. Specimen: blood, either unsorted or a sorted T cell fraction (not recorded which). This sequence joins TRBV28 and TRBJ1-1; no clear D. This TCR was sampled from a female donor with ankylosing spondylitis or in good health (not recorded which). The DNA for the CDR3 is TGTGCCAGCAGTTACGACTCCCAGTCCGTAGCTTTCTTT. This sequence encodes CASSYDSQSVAFF.